This T cell receptor beta chain appears in the sequencing data of a study of blood T cell repertoires in COVID-19. Study-wide context: Acute and convalescent COVID-19 specimens originated in the United States, Italy and Spain.

Profiled with immunoSEQ multiplex PCR; TCRdb holds only in-frame clones, not every one. The sample shows 390,000 or so clones, 85% to 90% of them seen only once. Participants were placed into cohorts based on the clinical history they reported. The CDR3 has 15 residues. V was shortened by 1 base and J by 7 bases, with 11 bases between the two germline ends. The germline V gene encodes CDR1 LGHDT and CDR2 YNNKEL (reference sequence). Material for sequencing was PBMCs or T cells enriched from blood (not recorded which). The gene calls are TRBV3-1 (or the pseudogene TRBV3-2) and TRBJ1-6; D gene unclear. The sequence came from a man between 18 and 35 years old who had recovered from COVID-19. As DNA, the CDR3 is TGTGCCAGCAGCCAAGCCTACAACGGGAATTCACCCCTCCACTTT. It translates to CASSQAYNGNSPLHF.